This record covers a single T cell receptor beta chain. Its antigen remains unidentified. No clone much larger than this one lies a single base away; base qualities are absent. The CDR3 starts with the cysteine, ends with the phenylalanine, and has 17 residues. Only the CDR3 region is kept as DNA, spanning 51 bases read in frame from base 1. The junction shows trimming of 1 base on V and 5 bases on J, plus 18 bases between the germline ends. From a lookup of the germline V gene, CDR1 and CDR2 are LGHNA and YNFKEQ. This sample was included in a study of cytomegalovirus exposure and HLA in healthy donors listed by TCRdb under 2017. Background for the entire study: An earlier analysis of around 600 of the donors reported approximately 270 Gb of sequence data and roughly 100 million unique TCR beta sequences from about 180 million T cells. Approximately 300 gigabases of sequencing data and 91 million or so unique TCR sequences made up an early release that covered 640 HLA-typed donors. The genetic ancestry cluster associated with self-reported Caucasian donors included roughly four fifths of the 300 to 450 genotyped donors. The study was designed to test whether signatures of past pathogen exposure could be identified by cataloging public T cell receptors. The study profiled the T cell repertoires of under 850 subjects by immunosequencing and related them to cytomegalovirus serostatus. Along with the roughly 710-subject first cohort, a separate validation cohort of some 130 different subjects was used. High-throughput TCR immunosequencing, statistical association of individual TCRs with disease status, and machine learning were combined to predict cytomegalovirus infection status. A later analysis re-examined previously published TCR beta repertoires from just over 650 donors and added high-resolution HLA genotyping to investigate patterns of TCR occurrence. Rather than drawing on any new phenotypic data, the later analysis identified candidate immune exposures from TCR beta sequences and the way those sequences occurred across donors. An earlier analysis of around 580 of the donors used high-throughput TCR beta sequencing to judge whether each TCR beta V gene segment behaved as functional or pseudogenic. Alongside the repertoire data, information on donor age, sex, ethnicity and CMV serostatus was compiled. A later genetic analysis used genome-wide SNP genotypes for about three fifths of the roughly 700 donors, treating that subset as a discovery cohort. All discovery cohort repertoires had been generated on a single sequencing platform. HLA typing covered class I and class II loci at four-digit resolution. The number of typed donors differed by locus: about 629-630 for A, B, C, DRB1 and DQB1; approximately 520 for DQA1; 606 for DPA1; and some 470 for DPB1. Because of strong linkage in the cohort, four to six DR-DQ haplotypes were treated as single units for association and clustering. Among some 410 genotyped donors of the cohort, an average of roughly 240,000 unique TCR beta nucleotide sequences were sequenced per donor, around 20% of them non-productive.

Points the paper makes about the study in general: In an earlier analysis of more than 500 of the donors, most TCR beta V segments appeared in productive rearrangements about 87% or about 30% of the time, broadly matching IMGT annotations. A later analysis found that most CMV-associated TCR beta chains appeared HLA-restricted, with HLA associations seemingly driven largely by CMV exposure. Over 15 rarely observed V segments, including chromosome 9 orphons, were excluded from the earlier analysis of about 600 of the donors because counts were too low. In the study, some 160 TCR beta chains were listed as associated with cytomegalovirus. Immune exposure information for the cohort was limited to CMV serostatus. It was suggested by the authors that the approach could potentially be generalized to other disease states and immunological phenotypes. A later analysis associated about 18,000 TCR beta sequences with specific HLA alleles at a false discovery rate of 0.05. Only TCR beta chains were sequenced in this cohort, and the absence of alpha or paired-chain data limited detectable features. An association between a missense DCLRE1C variant and V-gene and J-gene trimming of TCR beta chains was found in a later genetic analysis and replicated in an independent cohort. Assigning TCR associations to individual alleles was difficult when HLA alleles, especially DR and DQ, strongly co-occurred. In a later genetic analysis, fewer N-insertions in productive TCRs were reported among donors in an Asian-associated ancestry cluster than the roughly 700-donor mean. Across donors, most TCR sequences were observed very rarely, whereas some public TCRs were present in many individuals. In vitro tests confirmed that a few of the cytomegalovirus-associated TCR beta chains recognize cytomegalovirus antigens. According to a later analysis, parvovirus B19, influenza, CMV and Epstein-Barr virus appeared linked to several top co-occurrence clusters. Because HLA typing was unavailable for some donors at each locus, only the typed subset was used in association tests. Linkage disequilibrium might explain the correlated functional status among segregating V segments, but an unknown experimental factor could not be ruled out. A further reported finding was that TCR beta sequences accurately predicted the HLA-A and HLA-B alleles for most subjects in the first cohort. Some IMGT-functional V segments, including TRBV6-2 and TRBV6-3, could not be told apart with the 87-base-pair reads, so those segments were excluded. Cytomegalovirus status was reported to be diagnosed by the classifier with high specificity and sensitivity in both the original and validation cohorts. A group of highly shared sequence variants was considered likely to be a technical artifact of the sequencing pipeline. The presence/absence analyses assumed that sequencing depth was roughly uniform across donors, and that assumption may not be true. Compared with equally common non-associated chains, HLA-associated TCR beta chains in a later analysis were more clonally expanded and had lower generation probabilities. In a later analysis, the rate of TCR association differed among HLA loci, with DRB1 alleles having the most associated TCRs and HLA-C alleles having the fewest.

The cohort comprised fewer than 700 healthy bone marrow donors. Cohort members were all nominally healthy when sampled, although unrecorded immune exposures were likely present. The donor tested CMV seropositive, placing the donor among the roughly 300 seropositive members of the cohort. Each donor provided a peripheral blood sample, and peripheral blood mononuclear cells were used for TCR beta sequencing. Genomic DNA extraction from the blood cell samples was performed with the Qiagen DNeasy Blood Extraction Kit. Library preparation employed the immunoSEQ multiplex PCR assay. For the multiplex PCR, a mixture combining 60 forward primers for TCR Vbeta segments and 13 reverse primers for TCR Jbeta segments was used. A multiplex PCR assay on genomic DNA amplified the CDR3 region of rearranged TCR beta genes. Amplified TCR beta libraries were sequenced as 87-base-pair reads on the Illumina HiSeq System. Regarding the original processing steps: In a later analysis, tens of millions of unique TCR beta chains were counted across the 690 or so repertoires, and approximately 9.9 million of these chains were shared by at least two donors. Raw reads were error-corrected and collapsed into unique sequences with a nearest-neighbor algorithm that merged closely related sequences to remove PCR and sequencing errors. Alignment of CDR3 sequences to IMGT reference sequences was used to assign V, D and J gene segments. For a sequence to be retained, a match of at least six nucleotides to both a V gene segment and a J gene segment was required. Rearrangements were classified as productive when the CDR3 lacked stop codons and remained in frame with V and J, and all other rearrangements were classified as non-productive. CDR3 was defined by IMGT convention, running from the second conserved V-encoded cysteine to the conserved J-encoded phenylalanine. The earlier analysis of about 530 of the donors excluded any sequence lacking an unambiguous match to a single V gene segment. In an earlier analysis of several hundred of the donors, a V segment was called functional when productive rearrangements were above 56.7%, and segregating when the standard deviation between donors exceeded 5%. A statistical classification framework was developed to diagnose cytomegalovirus status using the catalog of TCR beta chain sequences. In a later analysis, TCR nucleotide sequences were compared against IMGT/GENE-DB human TR gene sequences so that V and J genes could be assigned. The TCRdist pipeline was used in a later analysis to assign CDR3 sequences and most-parsimonious VDJ recombination scenarios. A later analysis defined each TCR beta chain by its CDR3 amino acid sequence plus V-gene family, and excluded reads lacking a unique V-gene family. To address suspected cross-contamination and a sequencing artifact, a later analysis removed 450 to 700 highly shared, low-generation-probability nucleotide sequences. In a later analysis, a clonal expansion index was calculated for each public chain from normalized within-repertoire ranks of inferred template counts. A later analysis computed generation probabilities with a VDJ recombination model fitted to out-of-frame rearrangements, and checked the results against IGoR. In a later analysis, hypergeometric tests were used to score TCR-TCR, TCR-HLA and TCR-CMV co-occurrence, with a repertoire-size bias correction applied to TCR pairs. A later analysis estimated false discovery rates by permuting HLA or CMV assignments 20 times. A later analysis grouped co-occurring TCRs with DBSCAN, adding TCRdist sequence similarity when clustering within HLA-allele-positive subsets. Co-occurrence clustering excluded repertoires with fewer than 30,000 or more than 120,000 public chains, plus five with anomalous nucleotide sharing. In TCRdb, the immuneACCESS table is reduced to in-frame sequences with V and J assigned. These tables do not hold every clone; where another copy was compared, an unresolved V gene accounts for under half, and the others remain unexplained. The DNA gave D and trimming, while V, J and clone size come from that table. The sample data list roughly 31,000 clones, and 50% to 75% of these were observed just once. Clones ranked in the top ten supply roughly 42% of the sample.

This chain is built from TRBV4-2 and TRBJ2-4, with TRBD1 as a weak D call on 7 bases. What was sequenced was PBMCs. The source is a male donor in good health and CMV-seropositive. CDR3 reads: CASSQGRGRLIENIQYF. The DNA reads as follows: TGTGCCAGCAGCCAAGGGAGGGGGCGGTTGATCGAAAACATTCAGTACTTC.